Listed below are T cell receptor beta chains from one sample, sequenced in a study of patients and donors after allogeneic stem cell transplantation. Each CDR3 protein gets one entry after TCRdb re-called the RT-PCR reads with MiXCR. The table records 800,000 to 1,000,000 distinct CDR3 sequences, more than 15% of them present only once. The specimen was blood, either unsorted or a sorted T cell fraction (not recorded which). These receptors were taken from a human donor who was either an allogeneic HSCT recipient or a stem cell or donor lymphocyte infusion donor (not recorded which). It is not recorded whose cells these are; they may come from a transplant donor. The CDR3 runs from the conserved cysteine through the conserved F or W. A D gene is named only where the DNA matches it firmly. Expanded clones are given a class, and other clones once, few, many or no size at all.

CDR3nt: TGTGCCAGCAGCCAAGGAGGGAGGGCCCCCTACGAGCAGTACTTC
CDR3aa: CASSQGGRAPYEQYF
abundance: few
j_gene: TRBJ2-7
v_gene: TRBV3-1
d_gene: TRBD2

CDR3nt: TGTGCCAGCAGCTTAGGTCGCCTTGCAGGGGAGGCCGGGAATCAGCCCCAGCATTTT
CDR3aa: CASSLGRLAGEAGNQPQHF
abundance: few
j_gene: TRBJ1-5
v_gene: TRBV7-8
d_gene: NA

CDR3nt: TGTGCCAGCAGCTTCCTTCCAGATTCACCCCTCCACTTT
CDR3aa: CASSFLPDSPLHF
abundance: few
j_gene: TRBJ1-6
v_gene: TRBV12-3/TRBV12-4
d_gene: NA

CDR3nt: TGTGCCAGCAGCCCCTATGACTCTTTCCCCAATCAGCCCCAGCATTTT
CDR3aa: CASSPYDSFPNQPQHF
abundance: NA
j_gene: TRBJ1-5
v_gene: TRBV27
d_gene: NA

CDR3nt: TGTGCCAGCAGTTACTCAGCCGAGAACTATGGCTACACCTTC
CDR3aa: CASSYSAENYGYTF
abundance: NA
j_gene: TRBJ1-2
v_gene: TRBV6-5
d_gene: NA

CDR3nt: TGTGCCAGCACCCTAGGGAGGCGGACTACTTCTACGGATGAGCAGTTCTTC
CDR3aa: CASTLGRRTTSTDEQFF
abundance: few
j_gene: TRBJ2-1
v_gene: TRBV12-3/TRBV12-4
d_gene: NA

CDR3nt: TGCAGTGCTAGCCGGGACAACTCTGGAAACACCATATATTTT
CDR3aa: CSASRDNSGNTIYF
abundance: few
j_gene: TRBJ1-3
v_gene: TRBV20-1
d_gene: NA

CDR3nt: TGCAGCCCCCAACCCTACGGGAGAGGGAATGAGCAGTTCTTC
CDR3aa: CSPQPYGRGNEQFF
abundance: few
j_gene: TRBJ2-1
v_gene: TRBV29-1
d_gene: NA

CDR3nt: TGTGCCAGCAGCGCAATTAGCGGGGGCACAGATACGCAGTATTTT
CDR3aa: CASSAISGGTDTQYF
abundance: many
j_gene: TRBJ2-3
v_gene: TRBV9
d_gene: TRBD2

CDR3nt: TGTGCCAGCAGCGTAGACGACTACGAGCAGTACTTC
CDR3aa: CASSVDDYEQYF
abundance: few
j_gene: TRBJ2-7
v_gene: TRBV9
d_gene: NA

CDR3nt: TGTGCCAGCAGTTTAGCGGGGCAGGGTGGCGGAAACACCATATATTTT
CDR3aa: CASSLAGQGGGNTIYF
abundance: few
j_gene: TRBJ1-3
v_gene: TRBV12-3/TRBV12-4
d_gene: NA

CDR3nt: TGCAGTGCCAAGCGGACGGGCACTGAAGCTTTCTTT
CDR3aa: CSAKRTGTEAFF
abundance: few
j_gene: TRBJ1-1
v_gene: TRBV20-1
d_gene: NA

CDR3nt: TGTGCCAGCAGCCAAGTAGAGGGGGCCTTTGGCTACACCTTC
CDR3aa: CASSQVEGAFGYTF
abundance: NA
j_gene: TRBJ1-2
v_gene: TRBV3-1
d_gene: TRBD1

CDR3nt: TGTGCCAGCAGTCAAGACAGGTTCGGGAACACTGAAGCTTTCTTT
CDR3aa: CASSQDRFGNTEAFF
abundance: NA
j_gene: TRBJ1-1
v_gene: TRBV12-3/TRBV12-4
d_gene: NA

CDR3nt: TGCGCCAGCAGATTAGCGGGAGATGGACCAGATACGCAGTATTTT
CDR3aa: CASRLAGDGPDTQYF
abundance: few
j_gene: TRBJ2-3
v_gene: TRBV5-1
d_gene: TRBD2

CDR3nt: TGTGCCAGCAGTTTGGGGTTAGGGTTTGAAGCTTTCTTT
CDR3aa: CASSLGLGFEAFF
abundance: many
j_gene: TRBJ1-1
v_gene: TRBV12-3/TRBV12-4
d_gene: NA

CDR3nt: TGTGCCAGCAGTCCTCCGGGCAATGAGCAGTTCTTC
CDR3aa: CASSPPGNEQFF
abundance: many
j_gene: TRBJ2-1
v_gene: TRBV12-3/TRBV12-4
d_gene: NA

CDR3nt: TGCAGTGCTAGTGGGACTAGCGGGGGGCACGCCTACGAGCAGTACTTC
CDR3aa: CSASGTSGGHAYEQYF
abundance: NA
j_gene: TRBJ2-7
v_gene: TRBV20-1
d_gene: TRBD2

CDR3nt: TGCAGTGCTAGAGTGAATCTGGGGGGAGAGACAGATACGCAGTATTTT
CDR3aa: CSARVNLGGETDTQYF
abundance: NA
j_gene: TRBJ2-3
v_gene: TRBV20-1
d_gene: NA

CDR3nt: TGTGCCAGCAGCATCGGCCTAACAAGTGAGCAGTACTTC
CDR3aa: CASSIGLTSEQYF
abundance: few
j_gene: TRBJ2-7
v_gene: TRBV9
d_gene: NA

CDR3nt: TGCAGTGCTAGAGTTTCACCTTCCCAATACGAGCAGTACTTC
CDR3aa: CSARVSPSQYEQYF
abundance: once
j_gene: TRBJ2-7
v_gene: TRBV20-1
d_gene: NA

CDR3nt: TGTGCCAGCAGCTTTGGCGGGAGGGCCGGGGCGAACACCGGGGAGCTGTTTTTT
CDR3aa: CASSFGGRAGANTGELFF
abundance: few
j_gene: TRBJ2-2
v_gene: TRBV7-3
d_gene: TRBD2

CDR3nt: TGTGCCAGCAGTTACTCGAGACCCTTTGGTAGGGAGACCCAGTACTTC
CDR3aa: CASSYSRPFGRETQYF
abundance: NA
j_gene: TRBJ2-5
v_gene: TRBV6-5
d_gene: NA

CDR3nt: TGTGCCAGCAGTCAGGGACTAGCCCAAAACATTCAGTACTTC
CDR3aa: CASSQGLAQNIQYF
abundance: many
j_gene: TRBJ2-4
v_gene: TRBV12-3/TRBV12-4
d_gene: TRBD2

CDR3nt: TGTGCCATCGGGCTAGCGGGGAGCACAGATACGCAGTATTTT
CDR3aa: CAIGLAGSTDTQYF
abundance: few
j_gene: TRBJ2-3
v_gene: TRBV10-3
d_gene: TRBD2

CDR3nt: TGTGCCAGCAGCTCGGGACAGGGGAGAGGCGATTCACCCCTCCACTTT
CDR3aa: CASSSGQGRGDSPLHF
abundance: few
j_gene: TRBJ1-6
v_gene: TRBV7-9
d_gene: TRBD1

CDR3nt: TGCAGTGCTAGATTAGCTAGCGGGGGACTTCAAGAGACCCAGTACTTC
CDR3aa: CSARLASGGLQETQYF
abundance: few
j_gene: TRBJ2-5
v_gene: TRBV20-1
d_gene: TRBD2

CDR3nt: TGCGCCAGCAGCTTGACAGATTTAAATGAGCAGTTCTTC
CDR3aa: CASSLTDLNEQFF
abundance: NA
j_gene: TRBJ2-1
v_gene: TRBV5-1
d_gene: NA